These T cell receptor beta chains were read from a single sample in a study of shared clonotypes between healthy human individuals. Sequenced by immunoSEQ multiplex PCR; TCRdb stores in-frame clones only, minus some. The sample lists approximately 2,300,000 clones, approximately 90% seen once, with 0.3% to 0.45% in the top ten. The specimen was naive CD4+ T cells from PBMCs. All receptors derive from a man between 18 and 35 years old in good health. Some clones in this sample may be carry-over from other donors' samples. CDR3s include the opening cysteine and the closing phenylalanine or tryptophan. The D gene is left open where the match is weak. The size entry is marked missing in some rows and otherwise reads once, few, many or a size class.

TRBJ1-1	TRBV19	-	-	TGTGCCAGTAGTACCACTCTGACCGGGACTCCAAAGGACACTGAAGCTTTCTTT	CASSTTLTGTPKDTEAFF
TRBJ2-2	TRBV6-5	-	-	TGTGCCAGCAGGCAGACTCCGTACACCGGGGAGCTGTTTTTT	CASRQTPYTGELFF
TRBJ2-7	TRBV6-1	-	-	TGTGCCAGCAGTGAAGGGAGCGGAGCGATATACGAGCAGTACTTC	CASSEGSGAIYEQYF
TRBJ1-1	TRBV4-3	-	-	TGCGCCAGCAGCCAACGACCCTATATGAACACTGAAGCTTTCTTT	CASSQRPYMNTEAFF
TRBJ1-2	TRBV10-3	TRBD1	-	TGTGCCATCAGTGCGGGACAGGGATGGGGTCAAGGCTACACCTTC	CAISAGQGWGQGYTF
TRBJ2-2	TRBV6-6	-	-	TGTGCCAGCAGTTATTCGGTGGCCAGGGACACCGGGGAGCTGTTTTTT	CASSYSVARDTGELFF
TRBJ2-1	TRBV28	TRBD2	-	TGTGCCAGCAGCTGGCTAGCGGTATACAATGAGCAGTTCTTC	CASSWLAVYNEQFF
TRBJ1-1	TRBV9	TRBD1	few	TGTGCCAGCAGCGCCCTGGACAGGCTTGAAGCTTTCTTT	CASSALDRLEAFF
TRBJ2-3	TRBV19	TRBD2	-	TGTGCCAGTAGTATAGTCACGGGAGGGTCAGATACGCAGTATTTT	CASSIVTGGSDTQYF
TRBJ2-1	TRBV18	-	-	TGTGCCAGCTCACCAGACCGGACTTATTACAATGAGCAGTTCTTC	CASSPDRTYYNEQFF
TRBJ2-5	TRBV27	-	once	TGTGCCAGCAGTCCCCCCGGGAACGGGAAAGAGACCCAGTACTTC	CASSPPGNGKETQYF
TRBJ2-4	TRBV7-8	TRBD2	-	TGTGCCAGCAGCCTCCGGGGGAGGGTTGACATTCAGTACTTC	CASSLRGRVDIQYF
TRBJ1-2	TRBV15	TRBD1	-	TGTGCCACCAGCAGAGGTGGACAGGGGGCTTGGGGCTACACCTTC	CATSRGGQGAWGYTF
TRBJ1-5	TRBV18	-	-	TGTGCCAGCTCACCAGAGACAGTGGACAATCAGCCCCAGCATTTT	CASSPETVDNQPQHF
TRBJ1-1	TRBV13	TRBD1	-	TGTGCCAGCAGCTTAGGCCGCGGCAGGGGGGCGAACACTGAAGCTTTCTTT	CASSLGRGRGANTEAFF
TRBJ2-1	TRBV9	TRBD2	few	TGTGCCAGCAGCCGTAGCGGGAGCTCCTACAATGAGCAGTTCTTC	CASSRSGSSYNEQFF
TRBJ1-1	TRBV29-1	TRBD1	-	TGCAGCGTTGCACCCCAAACAGGGGTATACACTGAAGCTTTCTTT	CSVAPQTGVYTEAFF
TRBJ2-1	TRBV28	-	-	TGTGCCAGCAGATCCAGGGAAGGTGAGCAGTTCTTC	CASRSREGEQFF
TRBJ2-1	TRBV28	TRBD1	-	TGTGCCAGCAGTTTGGGACAGGGGGCAAGTGAGCAGTTCTTC	CASSLGQGASEQFF
TRBJ1-4	TRBV18	TRBD1	-	TGTGCCAGCCGGACAGGAAGGGGGATTAATGAAAAACTGTTTTTT	CASRTGRGINEKLFF
TRBJ2-1	TRBV4-1	TRBD1	once	TGCGCCAGCAGCCAAGTCGCCAGGGGGTTATACAATGAGCAGTTCTTC	CASSQVARGLYNEQFF
TRBJ2-7	TRBV18	-	-	TGTGCCAGCTCCCCCCAGGGGCTGGGCGAGCAGTACTTC	CASSPQGLGEQYF
TRBJ1-2	TRBV28	TRBD1	once	TGTGCCAGCAGTGGGGACAGGGGAAGATTCTATGGCTACACCTTC	CASSGDRGRFYGYTF
TRBJ1-1	TRBV2	-	-	TGTGCCAGCAAAAGAACCGAGGAAGCTTTCTTT	CASKRTEEAFF
TRBJ2-2	TRBV6-7	-	once	TGTGCCAGCACCCTAGGGAGGCAGGGAAGGACCGGGGAGCTGTTTTTT	CASTLGRQGRTGELFF
TRBJ2-3	TRBV4-1	TRBD2	-	TGCGCCAGCAGCCCCTTCTCAGCGGGAGGGACAGATACGCAGTATTTT	CASSPFSAGGTDTQYF
TRBJ2-7	TRBV6-5	TRBD2	-	TGTGCCAGCAGTTACCAGCGGGACCCTACCTACGAGCAGTACTTC	CASSYQRDPTYEQYF
TRBJ1-3	TRBV10-3	-	once	TGTGCCATCAGCACCGACCCGGTGGGCACCATATATTTT	CAISTDPVGTIYF
TRBJ2-7	TRBV7-2	-	-	TGTGCCAGCAGTCCCCGGAGCTCCTACGAGCAGTACTTC	CASSPRSSYEQYF
TRBJ2-7	TRBV25-1	-	-	TGTGCCAGCAGTGAATTCGAAGGGAGGCAGGGTAGCTCCTACGAGCAGTACTTC	CASSEFEGRQGSSYEQYF
TRBJ2-6	TRBV9	TRBD1	-	TGTGCCAGCAGCCAAAATAAACAGGGGGATCGCTGGGCCAACGTCCTGACTTTC	CASSQNKQGDRWANVLTF
TRBJ1-2	TRBV5-1	TRBD1	once	TGCGCCAGCAGCTTTTCTAGGGGGCGAGGCTACACCTTC	CASSFSRGRGYTF
TRBJ2-7	TRBV7-2	TRBD1	-	TGTGCCAGCAGGGGAGACAGGGTTGTGCCCGAGCAGTACTTC	CASRGDRVVPEQYF
TRBJ1-1	TRBV7-2	-	-	TGTGCCAGCGGTCAGGGCTCCACTGAAGCTTTCTTT	CASGQGSTEAFF
TRBJ2-2	TRBV6-1	-	-	TGTGCCAGCAGTAAGGGACACTTGAACACCGGGGAGCTGTTTTTT	CASSKGHLNTGELFF
TRBJ1-2	TRBV2	-	few	TGTGCCAGCAGGCCGGACAGCTATGGCTACACCTTC	CASRPDSYGYTF
TRBJ2-2	TRBV29-1	-	-	TGCAGCGTTCGCAAATCCTCCGGGGAGCTGTTTTTT	CSVRKSSGELFF
TRBJ2-3	TRBV2	-	-	TGTGCCAGCAGTGCACGGCCCACAGATACGCAGTATTTT	CASSARPTDTQYF
TRBJ2-3	TRBV7-2	-	-	TGTGCCAGCAGCCCCCACCGGGGGTGGGATACGCAGTATTTT	CASSPHRGWDTQYF
TRBJ2-5	TRBV14	-	-	TGTGCCAGCAGCCAAACCGGGAAAGAGACCCAGTACTTC	CASSQTGKETQYF